These T cell receptor beta chains were read from a single sample in a study of OX40 agonist ivuxolimab in advanced cancers. Sequencing was performed with immunoSEQ multiplex PCR; in TCRdb, only in-frame clones are kept and a portion is missing. The sample lists roughly 88,000 clones, about 90% seen once, with 3.5% to 5.5% in the top ten. This specimen was CD4+ or CD8+ T cells sorted from blood, taken in a trial of the OX40 agonist ivuxolimab. These TCRs come from an adult with an advanced solid tumor such as melanoma, head and neck, liver or kidney cancer. Both conserved end residues are part of each CDR3. D genes are given only for firm matches. Size values are once, few and many counts, or a class for expanded clones, and some rows have none.

V,D,J,length,size,DNA,CDR3
TRBV5-6,-,TRBJ2-3,15,-,TGTGCCAGCAGCTTGTGGGGACCAAACACAGATACGCAGTATTTT,CASSLWGPNTDTQYF
TRBV5-1,TRBD2,TRBJ2-5,20,-,TGCGCCAGCAGCTTGGTGTTCGGACTCCAGACGCTAGCGGCCCAAGAGACCCAGTACTTC,CASSLVFGLQTLAAQETQYF
TRBV6-6,-,TRBJ1-2,12,few,TGTGCCAGCACAGCCGCTAACTATGGCTACACCTTC,CASTAANYGYTF
TRBV25-1,-,TRBJ1-1,12,-,TGTGCCAGCAGTGATGGCTTGGGTGAAGCTTTCTTT,CASSDGLGEAFF
TRBV9,TRBD1,TRBJ2-1,16,-,TGTGCCAGCAGCGTAGGCCGACAGGGGACTCACAATGAGCAGTTCTTC,CASSVGRQGTHNEQFF
TRBV19,-,TRBJ1-1,14,once,TGTGCCAGTAGTATTGGTGGGACGAACACTGAAGCTTTCTTT,CASSIGGTNTEAFF
TRBV10-3,-,TRBJ1-5,15,-,TGTGCCATCAGTGAGTCGGGGGGCCGGGATCAGCCCCAGCATTTT,CAISESGGRDQPQHF
TRBV19,-,TRBJ2-1,12,-,TGTGCCAGTAGTATAGGGGGGAATGAGCAGTTCTTC,CASSIGGNEQFF
TRBV5-6,-,TRBJ2-1,15,-,TGTGCCAGCAGCCCCGGGACTCAACGCTACAATGAGCAGTTCTTC,CASSPGTQRYNEQFF
TRBV10-2,-,TRBJ1-5,16,-,TGCGCCAGCAGTGAATCGGATCGGACAAGCAATCAGCCCCAGCATTTT,CASSESDRTSNQPQHF
TRBV11-3,TRBD2,TRBJ2-2,16,once,TGTGCCAGCAGCTTAGGGCTAGCGGGTTCCACCGGGGAGCTGTTTTTT,CASSLGLAGSTGELFF
TRBV11-3,-,TRBJ2-5,17,few,TGTGCCAGCAGCTTAGTCCGGGGAATAGCGTACCAAGAGACCCAGTACTTC,CASSLVRGIAYQETQYF
TRBV29-1,TRBD1,TRBJ1-1,12,once,TGCAGCGTTGACAGGGGGAGGACTGAAGCTTTCTTT,CSVDRGRTEAFF
TRBV19,-,TRBJ1-1,14,-,TGTGCCAGTAGAGATCGGACGAAGGAAACTGAAGCTTTCTTT,CASRDRTKETEAFF
TRBV12-5,-,TRBJ2-2,13,-,TGTGCTAGTCGTCCACCTAACACCGGGGAGCTGTTTTTT,CASRPPNTGELFF
TRBV29-1,-,TRBJ2-1,9,-,TGCAGCGTTGACAATGAGCAGTTCTTC,CSVDNEQFF
TRBV10-1,-,TRBJ1-1,12,-,TGCGCCAGCAGTGAGGGGGACACTGAAGCTTTCTTT,CASSEGDTEAFF
TRBV7-2,TRBD2,TRBJ2-1,13,-,TGTGCCAGCAGCCCCCTCGGGGGGAATGAGCAGTTCTTC,CASSPLGGNEQFF
TRBV27,TRBD2,TRBJ2-3,17,-,TGTGCCAGCAGTTTTATGTCTCCGGGAGGAGGGGCAGATACGCAGTATTTT,CASSFMSPGGGADTQYF
TRBV7-6,-,TRBJ1-1,14,-,TGTGCCAGCAGCGAGTCGGGGGTGAGGACTGAAGCTTTCTTT,CASSESGVRTEAFF
TRBV10-3,-,TRBJ1-6,14,-,TGTGCCATCAGTGAGCACAGTCAGAATTCACCCCTCCACTTT,CAISEHSQNSPLHF
TRBV5-4,-,TRBJ1-2,12,-,TGTGCCAGCAGCTTGCGCGTCGAGGGCTACACCTTC,CASSLRVEGYTF
TRBV7-8,-,TRBJ2-6,16,once,TGTGCCAGCAGCTTTACATCGATCTCTGGGGCCAACGTCCTGACTTTC,CASSFTSISGANVLTF
TRBV11-2,-,TRBJ1-2,13,-,TGTGCCAGCAGCCCAGCGGGGGAGCGCGGCTACACCTTC,CASSPAGERGYTF
TRBV4-3,TRBD1,TRBJ2-1,16,once,TGCGCCAGCAGCCTCCTGGACAGGGGTGGGTTGGATGAGCAGTTCTTC,CASSLLDRGGLDEQFF
TRBV11-2,TRBD2,TRBJ2-2,16,-,TGTGCCAGCAGCCCGCTAGCGGGAGGGGTCACCGGGGAGCTGTTTTTT,CASSPLAGGVTGELFF
TRBV29-1,-,TRBJ2-1,12,-,TGCAGCGTTGATAGGCCTCACAATGAGCAGTTCTTC,CSVDRPHNEQFF
TRBV19,-,TRBJ1-5,13,-,TGTGCCAGTAGTTTAGGACACAATCAGCCCCAGCATTTT,CASSLGHNQPQHF
TRBV6-5,-,TRBJ1-1,11,-,TGTGCCAGCAGTCCCCTCCATGAAGCTTTCTTT,CASSPLHEAFF
TRBV28,-,TRBJ2-5,11,-,TGTGCCAGCAGTTTAACCGAGACCCAGTACTTC,CASSLTETQYF
TRBV28,TRBD2,TRBJ2-2,16,once,TGTGCCAGCAGTTTTCCTAGCGGGAGGAACACCGGGGAGCTGTTTTTT,CASSFPSGRNTGELFF
TRBV15,TRBD1,TRBJ1-2,15,few,TGTGCCACCAGCAGAGATTATGAGACAGGGATCGGCTACACCTTC,CATSRDYETGIGYTF
TRBV11-2,TRBD2,TRBJ2-1,14,-,TGTGCCAGCAGCTTCCCGACTAGCGGGATTGGGCAGTTCTTC,CASSFPTSGIGQFF
TRBV5-1,-,TRBJ2-3,14,-,TGCGCCAGCAGCTTAGCGGGTAACACAGATACGCAGTATTTT,CASSLAGNTDTQYF
TRBV7-8,TRBD1,TRBJ1-5,14,once,TGTGCCAGCAGCTTTAACAGGGGGAGTCAGCCCCAGCATTTT,CASSFNRGSQPQHF
TRBV30,TRBD2,TRBJ2-7,16,-,TGTGCCTGGAGTCTTTTATCAGGCCCTCAGGGAGGGGAGCAGTACTTC,CAWSLLSGPQGGEQYF
TRBV7-2,-,TRBJ2-7,14,-,TGTGCCAGCAGCTTGCGGATGAGGTCCTACGAGCAGTACTTC,CASSLRMRSYEQYF
TRBV11-1,TRBD2,TRBJ2-7,14,-,TGTGCCAGCAGCACCCGCGGGACTAGTTACGAGCAGTACTTC,CASSTRGTSYEQYF
TRBV19,TRBD2,TRBJ2-1,15,few,TGTGCCAGTAGTATTAGCGGGAGGGCCTTCAATGAGCAGTTCTTC,CASSISGRAFNEQFF
TRBV2,TRBD1,TRBJ2-3,14,-,TGTGCCACGTACCGGGACAGGGTGGGAGATACGCAGTATTTT,CATYRDRVGDTQYF
TRBV27,-,TRBJ1-5,13,many,TGTGCCAGCAGTTCAGGGGCCGCGCGGCCCCAGCATTTT,CASSSGAARPQHF
TRBV6-9,-,TRBJ2-7,16,-,TGTGCCAGCAGTTATGAAAAATCGAGGGCCTACAGGGAGCAGTACTTC,CASSYEKSRAYREQYF
TRBV7-3,TRBD1,TRBJ2-2,15,-,TGTGCCAGCAGCTGGACAGGGCCCAACACCGGGGAGCTGTTTTTT,CASSWTGPNTGELFF
TRBV5-1,-,TRBJ1-3,14,-,TGCGCCAGCAGCCCGGGGACTGCTGGAAACACCATATATTTT,CASSPGTAGNTIYF
TRBV18,TRBD1,TRBJ1-2,15,-,TGTGCCAGCTCACCAGGCTCAGGGGGCGGCTATGGCTACACCTTC,CASSPGSGGGYGYTF
TRBV5-1,TRBD1,TRBJ2-7,14,-,TGCGCCAGCAGCTCGAGGACAGGGTCCTACGAGCAGTACTTC,CASSSRTGSYEQYF
TRBV6-5,-,TRBJ1-2,14,-,TGTGCCAGCAGTTACTTGGGGGGCGCGGATGGCTACACCTTC,CASSYLGGADGYTF
TRBV7-2,TRBD1,TRBJ1-2,14,-,TGTGCCAGCAGCTTAGATCAGGGGGCGCGAGGCTACACCTTC,CASSLDQGARGYTF
TRBV29-1,-,TRBJ1-1,13,few,TGCAGCACCCAGGGGAACGGGAACACTGAAGCTTTCTTT,CSTQGNGNTEAFF
TRBV10-1,TRBD1,TRBJ1-4,13,-,TGCGCCAGCGCGAGGGACAGGGGTGAAAAACTGTTTTTT,CASARDRGEKLFF